A single sample gave rise to the 19 T cell receptor beta chains below, sequenced in a study of T cells in Graves' hyperthyroidism and ophthalmopathy (dated by TCRdb to about 2019). Libraries were constructed by multiplex PCR. These reads were obtained on an Illumina HiSeq 2000. TCR beta CDR3 regions were amplified from RNA transcripts. A first-round RT-PCR of the TCR CDR3 used the HTBI primer set with the Qiagen OneStep RT-PCR kit. The public reads were reanalyzed by TCRdb: fastp trimming at Q25, MiXCR alignment, in-frame beta chains only. Each record represents a unique CDR3 protein, reported with the most common genes and DNA among its rows. The sample table shows 45,000 to 55,000 distinct CDR3 sequences, and roughly 56% are seen once. The ten largest account for about 35% of the sample. Sequences were obtained from peripheral blood or thyroid tissue (not recorded which). The receptors originated from a man aged 18 to 35 with Graves' hyperthyroidism.

This clonotype has at least ten counts. The J gene is TRBJ1-1, the V gene TRBV9; a weak D match, TRBD1 (5 bases). Trimming cost V 0 bases and J 0 bases, with 9 bases left between them. CDR3 length: 15 residues. Germline CDR1 reads SGDLS; CDR2 reads YYNGEE. The CDR3 DNA is TGTGCCAGCAGCGTAGACCGACAGCTGAACACTGAAGCTTTCTTT. Translating gives CASSVDRQLNTEAFF.

This clonotype is deemed medium-sized. This chain uses TRBV10-3 with TRBJ2-7; TRBD2 agrees at 11 bases. Trimming at V came to 10 bases and at J to 0 bases, leaving 5 bases not matched to a gene. Germline V CDR1 and CDR2: ENHRY, SYGVKD. CDR3 length equals 14 residues. The CDR3 nucleotides read TGTGCCACCAGAACTAGCGGGAGCTCCTACGAGCAGTACTTC. This codes for CATRTSGSSYEQYF.

This clonotype appeared many times. J is TRBJ2-7 and V is TRBV5-1, with 9 bases matching TRBD1. Germline loops: CDR1 SGHRS, CDR2 YFSETQ. The junction had 1 base not matched to a gene; V was cut back by 0 bases and J by 3 bases. This CDR3 is 14 amino acids long. CDR3 loop: CASSLGQGVYEQYF. The CDR3 nucleotides are TGCGCCAGCAGCTTGGGACAGGGGGTCTACGAGCAGTACTTC.

In this sample, this clonotype is medium-sized. The rearrangement links TRBV20-1 to TRBJ2-5; 7 nucleotides align to TRBD1. This CDR3 contains 14 residues. The V gene end was trimmed by 3 bases and the J gene end by 4 bases; junction bases not matched to a gene: 8. The V gene's germline CDR1 is DFQATT and CDR2 SNEGSKA (reference sequence). CDR3 coding DNA: TGCAGTGCTAGGAGGACAGGTTTAGGAGAGACCCAGTACTTC. Amino acid sequence: CSARRTGLGETQYF.

On this clonotype itself: It is unclear where the CDR3 begins or ends on the DNA, so no DNA is shown, and the CDR3 is as TCRdb lists it. The CDR3 is CASSIYLCSVRPGTSGSSEQYF. V gene TRBV5-1 combines with J gene TRBJ2-7; the D call TRBD2 from the table was never checked on the DNA. The germline CDR1 and CDR2 sequences are SGHRS and YFSETQ. From its first to its last residue, the CDR3 has 22 amino acids.

This clonotype was observed a few times. The chain has TRBV20-1 and TRBJ2-5; 7 bases align to TRBD1. The CDR3 length is 13 residues. From germline, CDR1 is DFQATT and CDR2 SNEGSKA (reference sequence). V was clipped by 3 bases and J by 5 bases; unmatched bases: 6. CDR3 loop: CSARTGLGETQYF. The CDR3 bases are TGCAGTGCTAGGACAGGGCTTGGGGAGACCCAGTACTTC.

This clonotype was picked up many times. This sequence joins TRBV5-1 and TRBJ1-6; D gene uncertain. Trimming cost V 0 bases and J 2 bases, with 6 bases left between them. This CDR3 region has 15 residues. Germline CDR1 reads SGHRS; CDR2 reads YFSETQ. DNA of the CDR3: TGCGCCAGCAGCTTGGCGGCCCCCTATAATTCACCCCTCCACTTT. It translates to CASSLAAPYNSPLHF.

In its sample, this clonotype was seen once. The CDR3 spells CASSLGTGHYGYTF. The DNA of the CDR3 is TGCGCCAGCAGCTTGGGAACAGGACACTATGGCTACACCTTC. The J gene is TRBJ1-2, the V gene TRBV5-1; tentatively, D is TRBD1 (5 bases). This CDR3 spans 14 amino acids. V was shortened by 0 bases and J by 3 bases, with 9 bases between the two germline ends. Per the germline V gene, CDR1 is SGHRS and CDR2 is YFSETQ.

The V gene is TRBV11-1, the J gene TRBJ1-1; TRBD1 matches at 8 bases. Germline-derived CDR1 and CDR2 are SGHAT and FQDESV (reference sequence). Germline trimming cut 5 bases from V and 7 bases from J; bases unmatched to any gene: 9. The CDR3 is 14 residues long. CDR3 in amino acids: CASSPGTGHNEAFF. The CDR3 region has the DNA TGTGCCAGCAGCCCCGGGACAGGACACAATGAAGCTTTCTTT.

The chain links TRBV5-1 to TRBJ2-2; weak D call: TRBD2 (5 bases). V lost 1 base and J lost 7, with 17 bases in between. This CDR3 has 16 amino acids. The germline V gene has CDR1 SGHRS and CDR2 YFSETQ. The CDR3 nucleotides are TGCGCCAGCAGCTTGAGGCTAGCACGATCGGACGGGGAGCTGTTTTTT. The encoded protein is CASSLRLARSDGELFF.

V is TRBV19 and J is TRBJ1-5; the match to TRBD1 covers 10 bases. Germline CDR1 is LNHDA and CDR2 is SQIVND (reference sequence). The CDR3 is 14 residues long. V lost 4 bases and J lost 6; bases outside the gene matches: 3. The CDR3: CASSTTGGGQPQHF. The CDR3 nucleotides are TGTGCCAGTAGTACGACAGGGGGCGGTCAGCCCCAGCATTTT. Full variable domain (outside the CDR3, taken from reference TRBV19 and TRBJ1-5): DGGITQSPKYLFRKEGQNVTLSCEQNLNHDAMYWYRQDPGQGLRLIYYSQIVNDFQKGDIAEGYSVSREKKESFPLTVTSAQKNPTAFYLCASSTTGGGQPQHFGDGTRLSIL.

The table lists this clonotype with a count of one. An end of the junction does not agree with germline; a read error may underlie this. The rearrangement links TRBV12-3 or TRBV12-4 to TRBJ1-4; D call uncertain. The CDR3 extends over 12 amino acids. CDR3 sequence (DNA): TGTGCCAGCGGCAGAACTGATGAAAAACTGTCTTTT. This sequence encodes CASGRTDEKLSF.

This rearrangement joins TRBV7-9 to TRBJ2-5; 8 nucleotides match TRBD1. After removal of 3 bases from V and 10 bases from J, the junction contained 13 bases not matched to a gene. There are 15 residues in the CDR3. Germline CDR1 reads SEHNR; CDR2 reads FQNEAQ (reference sequence). In nucleotides, the CDR3 is TGTGCCAGCAGCTTGGGGGGCGGGCCACAGGGGGACCAGTACTTC. It codes for CASSLGGGPQGDQYF.

This clonotype was counted ten times or more. The chain joins TRBV2 to TRBJ1-2; D is uncertain. This CDR3 region has 12 residues. CDR1 SNHLY and CDR2 FYNNEI come from the germline V gene. Between the trimmed V and J ends, which lost 6 bases and 2 bases, there was a span of 7 bases. CDR3 nucleotide sequence: TGTGCCAGCAGCAGCGGGAACTATGGCTACACCTTC. Protein: CASSSGNYGYTF.

The chain combines TRBV10-2 with TRBJ2-7, with a tentative D call TRBD2 (5 bases). Germline CDR1 is WSHSY and CDR2 is SAAADI. The CDR3 is 11 amino acids. Trimming cost V 3 bases and J 6 bases, with 6 bases left between them. In nucleotides, the CDR3 is TGCGCCAGCAGTGACCGGGGCGAGCAGTACTTC. Translation gives CASSDRGEQYF.

The sample holds a few counts of this clonotype. The rearrangement joins TRBV12-3 or TRBV12-4 to TRBJ1-5, with 8 bases aligning to TRBD1. The ends lost 8 bases at V and 2 bases at J; junction bases unmatched: 2. The CDR3 has 13 residues. Written as DNA, the CDR3 is TGTGCCAGCGGACAGGGTGGCAATCAGCCCCAGCATTTT. The encoded protein is CASGQGGNQPQHF.

This rearrangement joins TRBV7-8 to TRBJ1-6; possible D gene TRBD1, 5 bases. The CDR3 consists of 15 residues. Trimming left V 3 bases short and J 10 bases short, with 16 bases between. Germline V gene sequence: CDR1 SGHVS, CDR2 FQNEAQ. The CDR3 sequence is CASSLAGAGSSPLHF. The CDR3 DNA follows: TGTGCCAGCAGCTTGGCCGGGGCAGGGTCCTCACCCCTCCACTTT.

This clonotype was detected only a few times. The chain employs TRBV10-3 and TRBJ2-6, with TRBD1 as a possible D gene (6 bases). The CDR3 has 15 amino acids. Per germline, CDR1 ENHRY and CDR2 SYGVKD. V lost 4 bases and J 0 bases, leaving 7 bases between the germline ends. Here the CDR3 reads CAISGTVSGANVLTF. The CDR3 DNA follows: TGTGCCATCAGTGGGACAGTCTCTGGGGCCAACGTCCTGACTTTC.

The CDR3 DNA follows: TGCGCCAGCAGCTTGCGGGAAGGAGGGACAGGGGTCTCACCCCTCCACTTT. It encodes CASSLREGGTGVSPLHF. This chain links TRBV5-1 with TRBJ1-6; TRBD1 matches 10 bases. Germline values: CDR1 SGHRS, CDR2 YFSETQ. There are 17 residues in the CDR3. V shed 1 base and J 10 bases; nucleotides not matched to a gene: 11. Together with reference TRBV5-1 and TRBJ1-6, the CDR3 gives the full variable domain: KAGVTQTPRYLIKTRGQQVTLSCSPISGHRSVSWYQQTPGQGLQFLFEYFSETQRNKGNFPGRFSGRQFSNSRSEMNVSTLELGDSALYLCASSLREGGTGVSPLHFGNGTRLTVT.